This T cell receptor (beta chain) was obtained from a study of cytotoxic CD8 clonotypes in ibrutinib-treated CLL. Whole-study results and caveats: Starting clonality was above that of age-matched healthy donors and tracked circulating CD8+ T-cell counts. Under therapy, public clonotypes either contracted or stayed stable, and they were uncommon. Sampling time points were not equivalent between sustained-remission and progressing patients.

On this clone: Its antigen is unknown.

TCRdb keeps only in-frame clones here, not all; method: immunoSEQ multiplex PCR. This sample yields 150,000 to 200,000 clones, of which 70% to 90% are seen a single time; over 2.5% belongs to the top ten. The length of the CDR3 is 14 residues. J gave up 0 bases and V 8 bases, and 7 bases lay outside the gene matches. Germline V gene lookup returns CDR1 SQVTM and CDR2 ANQGSEA. The chain couples TRBV29-1 to TRBJ1-3, with 7 bases identical to TRBD1. Sequencing used PBMCs, obtained at disease progression, from a patient treated with ibrutinib. This clonotype was sampled from a human donor with chronic lymphocytic leukemia. The CDR3 reads CSCAGGISGNTIYF. The CDR3 nucleotides are TGCAGCTGCGCAGGGGGAATCTCTGGAAACACCATATATTTT.